These 28 T cell receptor beta chains came from one sample sequenced in a study of vaccination and CD4 T cells after COVID-19. TCRdb fed the PCR reads into MiXCR, producing one record per CDR3 protein. The table shows 26,000 or so distinct CDR3 sequences, with over 40% occurring only once. Specified time point: late sampling 161 to 241 days after vaccination in a few convalescent patients. The sample consisted of CD4+ T cells from blood, taken about 7 months after SARS-CoV-2 vaccination. Receptors were obtained from a human donor who had recovered from COVID-19.

The genes are TRBV2 and TRBJ1-1; 11 nucleotides line up with TRBD1. V shed 10 bases, J shed 5 bases, and the junction held 6 bases outside the gene matches. Per germline, CDR1 SNHLY and CDR2 FYNNEI. The CDR3 contains 13 residues. The CDR3 is CATRTGGYTEAFF. For the CDR3, the DNA is TGTGCCACCAGGACAGGGGGCTATACTGAAGCTTTCTTT.

The chain joins TRBV20-1 to TRBJ2-3; D remains unclear. Trimming pared 4 bases from V and 4 bases from J, leaving 15 bases between. Germline assignment: CDR1 DFQATT and CDR2 SNEGSKA (reference sequence). The CDR3 consists of 14 residues. CDR3 residues: CSAKLSVPADTQYF. Here the CDR3 DNA reads TGCAGTGCTAAGCTTTCAGTCCCGGCAGATACGCAGTATTTT.

Only a few counts were recorded for this clonotype. The gene calls are TRBV14 and TRBJ2-1; 9 positions match TRBD2. CDR1 is SGHDN and CDR2 is FVKESK in the germline V gene. This CDR3 has 13 amino acids. V lost 5 bases and J lost 8; bases outside the gene matches: 4. This chain's CDR3 is CASSAGGPHEQFF. CDR3 nucleotides: TGTGCCAGCAGCGCGGGAGGGCCTCATGAGCAGTTCTTC.

The rearrangement links TRBV4-1 to TRBJ2-1; 13 bases are a match to TRBD2. The CDR3 is 17 amino acids. Germline CDR1 reads MGHRA; CDR2 reads YSYEKL. V gave up 2 bases and J gave up 5 bases; unmatched junction bases: 6. CDR3 loop: CASSQQPGLAGDNEQFF. The CDR3 nucleotides are TGCGCCAGCAGCCAACAACCCGGACTAGCGGGAGACAATGAGCAGTTCTTC.

The table lists this clonotype with a few counts. V gene TRBV6-1 combines with J gene TRBJ2-3; 8 bases agree with TRBD2. There are 16 residues in the CDR3. J lost 2 bases, V lost 6 bases, and 10 bases had no gene match. CDR1 and CDR2 from the germline V gene are MNHNS and SASEGT. CDR3 region: CASSPITSGHTDTQYF. In DNA form, the CDR3 reads TGTGCCAGCAGCCCCATTACTAGCGGCCACACAGATACGCAGTATTTT.

The J gene is TRBJ1-2, the V gene TRBV20-1; 7 nucleotides line up with TRBD1. The ends lost 3 bases at V and 7 bases at J; junction bases unmatched: 8. CDR1 and CDR2 from the germline V gene are DFQATT and SNEGSKA (reference sequence). There are 13 residues in the CDR3. CDR3: CSASELTGLGYTF. CDR3 nucleotides: TGCAGTGCTAGCGAACTGACAGGGCTTGGCTACACCTTC.

V is TRBV20-1 and J is TRBJ1-1, with 9 bases aligning to TRBD1. Germline assignment: CDR1 DFQATT and CDR2 SNEGSKA (reference sequence). The CDR3 has 14 amino acids. V dropped 6 bases and J dropped 1; count of bases not matched to a gene: 6. The CDR3 here is CSANPGQGNTEAFF. CDR3 in DNA: TGCAGTGCCAATCCGGGACAGGGGAACACTGAAGCTTTCTTT.

This clonotype has only a few counts. V and J are TRBV27 and TRBJ2-7, with D possibly matching TRBD2 (5 bases). The CDR3 totals 13 residues. Trimming stripped 7 bases from V and 0 bases from J, with 10 bases between. The germline V gene has CDR1 MNHEY and CDR2 SMNVEV (reference sequence). The CDR3, as DNA: TGTGCCAGCAAGTATCGGGACTCCTACGAGCAGTACTTC. Translating gives CASKYRDSYEQYF.

The chain employs TRBV7-9 and TRBJ2-7; D is undetermined. V dropped 1 base and J dropped 3 bases, with 4 bases sitting between them. The germline gives CDR1 SEHNR, CDR2 FQNEAQ (reference sequence). The CDR3 has 12 residues. The CDR3 spells CASSLGDYEQYF. The CDR3 region has the DNA TGTGCCAGCAGCTTAGGAGACTACGAGCAGTACTTC.

V and J are TRBV15 and TRBJ2-2; TRBD2 matches 13 bases. The J segment lost 0 bases and the V segment lost 3 bases, leaving 4 bases of the junction unmatched. Germline assignment: CDR1 LNHNV and CDR2 YYDKDF (reference sequence). CDR3 length equals 18 residues. CDR3 DNA: TGTGCCACCAGCAGGGGACTAGCGGGAACCCCGAACACCGGGGAGCTGTTTTTT. Translating gives CATSRGLAGTPNTGELFF. Combining the CDR3 with reference TRBV15 and TRBJ2-2 gives the whole variable domain DAMVIQNPRYQVTQFGKPVTLSCSQTLNHNVMYWYQQKSSQAPKLLFHYYDKDFNNEADTPDNFQSRRPNTSFCFLDIRSPGLGDTAMYLCATSRGLAGTPNTGELFFGEGSRLTVL.

The chain is built from TRBV7-8 and TRBJ2-7, with 11 bases aligning to TRBD1. Germline CDR1 is SGHVS and CDR2 is FQNEAQ. The CDR3 totals 15 residues. V lost 5 bases, J lost 4 bases, and 7 bases stayed unmatched. The DNA of the CDR3 is TGTGCCAGCAGCATTTCCGGGACAGGGGGGTACGAGCAGTACTTC. This encodes CASSISGTGGYEQYF.

This clonotype was observed a few times. The chain is built from TRBV27 and TRBJ2-4, with TRBD1 matching over 7 bases. The CDR3 covers 18 residues. V gave up 4 bases and J gave up 1 base; unmatched junction bases: 13. Germline assignment: CDR1 MNHEY and CDR2 SMNVEV (reference sequence). Written as DNA, the CDR3 is TGTGCCAGCAGTTCCCGACCCTCGACAGGGACGGCCAAAAACATTCAGTACTTC. It encodes CASSSRPSTGTAKNIQYF.

This clonotype has just a few counts. The rearrangement links TRBV15 to TRBJ1-6; D unclear. Looked up from germline, CDR1 is LNHNV and CDR2 is YYDKDF (reference sequence). The CDR3 length is 15 residues. Trimming shortened V by 0 bases and J by 10 bases, and 13 bases separated the two germline ends. The CDR3 protein is CATSRDREGGSPLHF. CDR3 DNA sequence: TGTGCCACCAGCAGAGATCGGGAGGGCGGGTCACCCCTCCACTTT. The full variable domain, with the rest looked up from reference TRBV15 and TRBJ1-6, is DAMVIQNPRYQVTQFGKPVTLSCSQTLNHNVMYWYQQKSSQAPKLLFHYYDKDFNNEADTPDNFQSRRPNTSFCFLDIRSPGLGDTAMYLCATSRDREGGSPLHFGNGTRLTVT.

This clonotype has a handful of counts. V gene TRBV27 combines with J gene TRBJ2-1, with TRBD1 matching 8 bases. Trimming cost V 4 bases and J 4 bases; bases outside gene matches: 3. CDR3 length: 14 residues. Germline loops: CDR1 MNHEY, CDR2 SMNVEV (reference sequence). The CDR3 sequence is CASSWGDRYNEQFF. The CDR3 bases are TGTGCCAGCAGTTGGGGGGACAGGTACAATGAGCAGTTCTTC.

The chain is built from TRBV7-3 and TRBJ2-3; TRBD2 agrees at 8 bases. Per the germline V gene, CDR1 is SGHTA and CDR2 is FQGTGA. Trimming removed 5 bases from V and 8 bases from J; junction bases left unmatched: 9. The CDR3 totals 14 residues. The CDR3 loop is CASSGSGTRRTQYF. DNA for the CDR3: TGTGCCAGCAGCGGTAGCGGGACACGACGTACGCAGTATTTT.

This clonotype has a handful of counts. The genes are TRBV27 and TRBJ2-7; 9 nucleotides align to TRBD1. This CDR3 spans 22 amino acids. The germline V gene encodes CDR1 MNHEY and CDR2 SMNVEV (reference sequence). V dropped 4 bases and J dropped 4; count of bases not matched to a gene: 29. The CDR3 DNA sequence: TGTGCCAGCAGTTCGGTAGCCCCTAACAGGGGGCCTACCGGACTAGGCAAATACGAGCAGTACTTC. Its translation: CASSSVAPNRGPTGLGKYEQYF.

In this sample, this clonotype turned up a few times. The V call is TRBV7-2, the J call TRBJ1-3, with 8 bases matching TRBD1. CDR1 and CDR2 from the germline V gene are SGHTA and FQGNSA. The CDR3 totals 15 residues. The V and J ends lost 5 bases and 2 bases, in that order; junction bases with no gene match: 5. CDR3 region: CASSTLQGAGNTIYF. The DNA for the CDR3 is TGTGCCAGCAGCACCTTACAGGGGGCTGGAAACACCATATATTTT.

This clonotype is a singleton in its sample. The chain links TRBV6-5 to TRBJ1-5; tentative D call: TRBD1 (5 bases). Germline-derived CDR1 and CDR2 are MNHEY and SVGAGI. The CDR3 has 14 residues. Trimming removed 2 bases from V and 7 bases from J, with 12 bases in between. The CDR3 region has the DNA TGTGCCAGCAGTTACGGTGTGGGGGTGCAGCCCCAGCATTTT. Translation gives CASSYGVGVQPQHF.

The chain has TRBV10-3 and TRBJ2-7; D not resolved. Germline loops: CDR1 ENHRY, CDR2 SYGVKD. The V gene lost 6 bases and the J gene lost 6 bases, with 9 bases spanning the gap. CDR3 length: 11 amino acids. In DNA form, the CDR3 reads TGTGCCATCAGCGATCCAGGCGAGCAGTACTTC. This sequence encodes CAISDPGEQYF.

This clonotype occurred a few times. The J gene is TRBJ2-5, the V gene TRBV2, with D possibly TRBD1 on 5 matching bases. Between the trimmed V and J ends, which lost 8 bases and 5 bases, there was a span of 12 bases. Germline CDR1 and CDR2: SNHLY and FYNNEI. The CDR3 is made up of 12 amino acids. The DNA of the CDR3 is TGTGCCAGCGGTCAGGGAACGGAGACCCAGTACTTC. Translated, it gives CASGQGTETQYF.

This chain connects TRBV7-2 to TRBJ1-1, with D unclear. Trimming stripped 5 bases from V and 9 bases from J, with 10 bases between. The CDR3 length is 11 residues. CDR1 is SGHTA, CDR2 FQGNSA, per germline. The CDR3 sequence: CASSDWTKAFF. CDR3 nucleotides: TGTGCCAGCAGCGATTGGACTAAAGCTTTCTTT.

The chain combines TRBV6-5 with TRBJ2-1; 10 bases are a match to TRBD2. The V segment lost 0 bases and the J segment 4 bases; nucleotides outside the gene matches: 6. CDR3 length: 17 amino acids. Germline V gives CDR1 MNHEY, CDR2 SVGAGI. The DNA for the CDR3 is TGTGCCAGCAGTTACTCGCGCCTAGCGGGGGATTACAATGAGCAGTTCTTC. Translating gives CASSYSRLAGDYNEQFF.

V and J are TRBV2 and TRBJ1-2; a possible D gene is TRBD1 (5 bases). Germline V gene data show CDR1 as SNHLY and CDR2 as FYNNEI. This CDR3 has 13 amino acids. V lost 7 bases and J lost 5, with 14 bases in between. Here the CDR3 reads CASIREPGYGYTF. DNA for the CDR3: TGTGCCAGCATAAGGGAACCAGGGTATGGCTACACCTTC.

The J gene is TRBJ1-1, the V gene TRBV10-3; tentatively, D is TRBD1 (5 bases). CDR3 length: 14 amino acids. The germline CDR1 and CDR2 sequences are ENHRY and SYGVKD. The germline V and J ends were trimmed by 2 bases and 1 base, with 8 bases remaining between them. The CDR3 region has the DNA TGTGCCATCAGTGAGCAGGGATGGAACACTGAAGCTTTCTTT. This translates into CAISEQGWNTEAFF.

The rearrangement links TRBV6-2 or TRBV6-3 to TRBJ1-2, with TRBD1 matching over 7 bases. The CDR3 covers 14 residues. With V trimmed by 7 bases and J by 3 bases, 8 bases remained unmatched. Germline lookup yields CDR1 MNHEY and CDR2 SVGEGT. DNA of the CDR3: TGTGCCAGCACTCGGACAGGCAGGGACTATGGCTACACCTTC. Translating gives CASTRTGRDYGYTF.

The chain joins TRBV6-1 to TRBJ2-2; D possibly matches TRBD1 or TRBD2 (5 bases each). CDR3 size: 14 residues. V was clipped by 6 bases and J by 2 bases, with 10 bases between them. Per the germline V gene, CDR1 is MNHNS and CDR2 is SASEGT. CDR3 residues: CASSRDLNTGELFF. CDR3 nucleotides: TGTGCCAGCAGCCGGGACCTAAACACCGGGGAGCTGTTTTTT.

The chain is built from TRBV7-3 and TRBJ2-2; D gene unclear. Trimming took 2 bases from V and 2 from J, leaving 6 bases between them. The CDR3 loop spans 14 amino acids. Germline V gene sequence: CDR1 SGHTA, CDR2 FQGTGA. In DNA, the CDR3 is TGTGCCAGCAGCTTAGGGCAAAACACCGGGGAGCTGTTTTTT. It translates to CASSLGQNTGELFF.

The rearrangement joins TRBV2 to TRBJ2-3; tentatively, D is TRBD2 (5 bases). Germline V gene sequence: CDR1 SNHLY, CDR2 FYNNEI. Trimming cost V 6 bases and J 4 bases, with 23 bases left between them. This CDR3 has 17 amino acids. The CDR3 nucleotides are TGTGCCAGCAGCCCTTATGGTCGGGGAAGAATCCCAGATACGCAGTATTTT. Amino acid sequence: CASSPYGRGRIPDTQYF.